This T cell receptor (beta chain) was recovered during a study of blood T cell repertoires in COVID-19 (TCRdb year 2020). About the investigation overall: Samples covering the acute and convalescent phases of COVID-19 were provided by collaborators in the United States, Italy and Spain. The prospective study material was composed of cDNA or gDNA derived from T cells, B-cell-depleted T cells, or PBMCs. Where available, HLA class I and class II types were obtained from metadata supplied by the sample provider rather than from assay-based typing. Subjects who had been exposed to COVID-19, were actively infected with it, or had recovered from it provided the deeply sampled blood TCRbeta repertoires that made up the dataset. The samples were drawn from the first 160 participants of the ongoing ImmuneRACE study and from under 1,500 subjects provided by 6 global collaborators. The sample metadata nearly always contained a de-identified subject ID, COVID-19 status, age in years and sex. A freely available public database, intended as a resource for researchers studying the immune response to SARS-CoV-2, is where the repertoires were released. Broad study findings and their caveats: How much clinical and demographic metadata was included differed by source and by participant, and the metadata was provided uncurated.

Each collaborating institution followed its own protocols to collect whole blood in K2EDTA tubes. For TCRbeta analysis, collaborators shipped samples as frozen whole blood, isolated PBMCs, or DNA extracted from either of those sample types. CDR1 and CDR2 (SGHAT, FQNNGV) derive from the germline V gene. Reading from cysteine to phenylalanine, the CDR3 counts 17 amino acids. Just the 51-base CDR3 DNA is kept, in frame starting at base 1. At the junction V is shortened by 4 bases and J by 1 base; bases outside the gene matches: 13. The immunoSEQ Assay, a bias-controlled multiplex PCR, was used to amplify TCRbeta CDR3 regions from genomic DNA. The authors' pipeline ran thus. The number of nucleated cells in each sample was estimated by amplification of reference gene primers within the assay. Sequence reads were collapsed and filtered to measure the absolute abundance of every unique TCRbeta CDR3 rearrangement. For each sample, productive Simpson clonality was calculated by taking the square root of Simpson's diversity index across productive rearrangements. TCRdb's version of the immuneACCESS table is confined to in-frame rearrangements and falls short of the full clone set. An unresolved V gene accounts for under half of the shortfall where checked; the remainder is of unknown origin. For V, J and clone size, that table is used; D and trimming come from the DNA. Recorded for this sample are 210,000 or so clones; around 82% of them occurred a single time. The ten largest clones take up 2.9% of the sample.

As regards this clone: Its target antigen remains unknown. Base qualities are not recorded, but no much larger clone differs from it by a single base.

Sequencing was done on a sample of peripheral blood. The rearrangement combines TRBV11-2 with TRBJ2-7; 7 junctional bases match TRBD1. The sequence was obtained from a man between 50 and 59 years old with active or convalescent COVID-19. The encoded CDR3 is CASSYPGGHPRSYEQYF. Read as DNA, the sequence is TGTGCCAGCAGCTACCCAGGGGGTCACCCCAGATCCTACGAGCAGTACTTC.